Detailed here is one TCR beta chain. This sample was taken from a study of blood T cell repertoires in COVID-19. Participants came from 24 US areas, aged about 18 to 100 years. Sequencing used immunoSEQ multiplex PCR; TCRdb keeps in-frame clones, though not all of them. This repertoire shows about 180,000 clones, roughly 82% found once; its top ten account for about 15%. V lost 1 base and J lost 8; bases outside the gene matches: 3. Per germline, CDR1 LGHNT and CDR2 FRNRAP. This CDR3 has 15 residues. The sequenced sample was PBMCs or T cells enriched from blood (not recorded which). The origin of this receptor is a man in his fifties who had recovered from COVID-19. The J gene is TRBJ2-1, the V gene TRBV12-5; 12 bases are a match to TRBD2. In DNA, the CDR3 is TGTGCTAGTGGTTTGGCGACTAGCGGGGGCGATGAGCAGTTCTTC. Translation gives CASGLATSGGDEQFF. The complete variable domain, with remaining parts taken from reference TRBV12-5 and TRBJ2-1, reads DARVTQTPRHKVTEMGQEVTMRCQPILGHNTVFWYRQTMMQGLELLAYFRNRAPLDDSGMPKDRFSAEMPDATLATLKIQPSEPRDSAVYFCASGLATSGGDEQFFGPGTRLTVL.